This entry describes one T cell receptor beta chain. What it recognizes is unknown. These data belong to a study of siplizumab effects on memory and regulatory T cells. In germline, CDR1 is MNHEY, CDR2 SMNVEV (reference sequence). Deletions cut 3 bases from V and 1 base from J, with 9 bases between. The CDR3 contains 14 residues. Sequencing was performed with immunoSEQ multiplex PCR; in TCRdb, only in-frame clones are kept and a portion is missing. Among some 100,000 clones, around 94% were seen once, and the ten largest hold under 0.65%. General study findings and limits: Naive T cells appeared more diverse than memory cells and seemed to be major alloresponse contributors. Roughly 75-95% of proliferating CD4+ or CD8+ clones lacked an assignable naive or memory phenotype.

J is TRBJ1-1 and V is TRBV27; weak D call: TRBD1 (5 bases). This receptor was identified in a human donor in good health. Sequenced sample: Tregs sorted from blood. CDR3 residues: CASSLWGGNTEAFF. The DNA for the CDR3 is TGTGCCAGCAGTTTGTGGGGGGGGAACACTGAAGCTTTCTTT.